Listed here are 13 T cell receptor beta chains from one sample, sequenced in a study of cytomegalovirus exposure and HLA in healthy donors. The PCR employed 60 Vbeta primers together with 13 Jbeta primers. Some clones are missing from TCRdb's copy, which holds only in-frame ones; the method was immunoSEQ multiplex PCR. The sample yields 180,000 or so clones, more than 60% seen once. Material: PBMCs. All receptors derive from a man between 18 and 35 years old in good health and CMV-seronegative.

This chain links TRBV19 with TRBJ1-2; D not certain. The length of the CDR3 is 16 residues. The V end lost 1 base, the J end lost 4 bases, and 16 bases lay between the germline ends. The V gene's germline CDR1 is LNHDA and CDR2 SQIVND (reference sequence). The CDR3 loop reads CASSIALLDGVYGYTF. For the CDR3, the DNA is TGTGCCAGTAGTATAGCCCTCCTAGACGGGGTCTATGGCTACACCTTC. The whole variable domain, filled in from reference TRBV19 and TRBJ1-2, reads DGGITQSPKYLFRKEGQNVTLSCEQNLNHDAMYWYRQDPGQGLRLIYYSQIVNDFQKGDIAEGYSVSREKKESFPLTVTSAQKNPTAFYLCASSIALLDGVYGYTFGSGTRLTVV.

The V call is TRBV7-8, the J call TRBJ2-3; 7 positions agree with TRBD1. The germline V gene has CDR1 SGHVS and CDR2 FQNEAQ. The CDR3 sequence is 15 residues long. Germline trimming cut 6 bases from V and 3 bases from J; bases unmatched to any gene: 9. DNA of the CDR3: TGTGCCAGCAGTCTACTAGGGGGCCCAACAGATACGCAGTATTTT. This sequence encodes CASSLLGGPTDTQYF.

The CDR3: CASSAGGLVGETQYF. Written as DNA, the CDR3 is TGTGCCAGCAGCGCGGGGGGACTAGTGGGGGAGACCCAGTACTTC. V usage is TRBV9 and J usage is TRBJ2-5, with 8 nucleotides matching TRBD2. This CDR3 spans 15 amino acids. CDR1 SGDLS and CDR2 YYNGEE come from the germline V gene. Unmatched junction bases numbered 9, after V lost 3 bases and J lost 5 bases.

This clone was counted once. The chain couples TRBV4-1 to TRBJ1-2; possible D gene TRBD1, 5 bases. Trimming took 3 bases from V and 4 from J, leaving 15 bases between them. The length of the CDR3 is 15 residues. CDR1 and CDR2 (germline): MGHRA, YSYEKL. CDR3: CASSQGRGPVYGYTF. In DNA, the CDR3 is TGCGCCAGCAGCCAGGGTAGGGGCCCAGTCTATGGCTACACCTTC.

As for this clone: Other DNA sequences of this sample code for an identical CDR3. J is TRBJ1-2 and V is TRBV6-1; D remains ambiguous. V was trimmed by 7 bases and J by 4 bases, leaving 16 bases between them. The CDR3 consists of 14 residues. Germline V CDR1 and CDR2: MNHNS, SASEGT. In DNA, the CDR3 is TGTGCCAGCACGCGAGGTTATTCCCTCTATGGCTACACCTTC. The encoded protein is CASTRGYSLYGYTF.

This sequence joins TRBV10-1 and TRBJ1-2, with D possibly being TRBD1 (5 bases). Trimming left V 7 bases short and J 6 bases short, with 24 bases between. The CDR3 loop spans 16 amino acids. CDR1 is WNHNN and CDR2 is SYGVQD in the germline V gene (reference sequence). The CDR3 DNA reads as TGCGCCAGCATCGCCCACAGGTACCGGGCCCCTCATGGCTACACCTTC. Residues: CASIAHRYRAPHGYTF.

This clone was detected once. J is TRBJ2-3 and V is TRBV7-9, with 7 bases lining up with TRBD1. The CDR3 sequence is 14 residues long. Germline loops: CDR1 SEHNR, CDR2 FQNEAQ (reference sequence). V shed 4 bases and J 5 bases; nucleotides not matched to a gene: 6. In nucleotides, the CDR3 is TGTGCCAGCAGCTCGACAGGGTTTGGAGATACGCAGTATTTT. Encoded protein: CASSSTGFGDTQYF.

The chain uses TRBV4-3 and TRBJ2-7, with TRBD1 identical over 7 bases. The CDR3 runs to 14 residues. Germline V CDR1 and CDR2: LGHNA, YSLEER. V gave up 3 bases and J gave up 4 bases; unmatched junction bases: 6. The CDR3 nucleotides are TGCGCCAGCAGCCAGGGGACAGAGATATACGAGCAGTACTTC. Translation gives CASSQGTEIYEQYF.

The V call is TRBV7-6, the J call TRBJ2-2; TRBD2 is a possible D gene (5 bases). The CDR3 sequence is 14 residues long. V was shortened by 6 bases and J by 0 bases, with 8 bases between the two germline ends. Germline values: CDR1 SGHVS, CDR2 FNYEAQ. In DNA, the CDR3 is TGTGCCAGCAGGTCCGGGGCGAACACCGGGGAGCTGTTTTTT. Its protein is CASRSGANTGELFF.

In its sample, this clone was seen once. This chain connects TRBV30 to TRBJ2-7; 7 bases agree with TRBD1. V lost 3 bases to trimming and J lost 0 bases; unmatched junction nucleotides: 5. CDR1 GTSNPN and CDR2 SVGIG come from the germline V gene (reference sequence). The CDR3 has 14 residues. CDR3 loop: CAWSTDRSSYEQYF. CDR3 nucleotides: TGTGCCTGGAGCACGGACAGGTCCTCCTACGAGCAGTACTTC.

The gene calls are TRBV19 and TRBJ1-2, with a possible D match to TRBD1 (6 bases). Trimming took off 4 bases at V and 4 bases at J, with 19 bases between the two ends. Germline CDR1 reads LNHDA; CDR2 reads SQIVND (reference sequence). This CDR3 is 16 amino acids long. CDR3 DNA: TGTGCCAGTAGTACAGGACAGCTTGGGTCGATCTATGGCTACACCTTC. It translates to CASSTGQLGSIYGYTF.

The chain joins TRBV19 to TRBJ2-5, with 10 bases lining up with TRBD1. Per the germline V gene, CDR1 is LNHDA and CDR2 is SQIVND (reference sequence). The junction had 6 bases not matched to a gene; V was cut back by 6 bases and J by 5 bases. The length of the CDR3 is 14 residues. CDR3 sequence: CASRVTGGGETQYF. The CDR3 DNA reads TGTGCCAGTAGAGTGACAGGGGGCGGGGAGACCCAGTACTTC.

This chain links TRBV6-5 with TRBJ1-4, with 7 bases matching TRBD1. The CDR3 extends over 16 amino acids. Per the germline V gene, CDR1 is MNHEY and CDR2 is SVGAGI. Trimming removed 4 bases from V and 1 base from J; junction bases left unmatched: 6. CDR3 nucleotides: TGTGCCAGCAGTTCCGACAGGGTGGTAACTAATGAAAAACTGTTTTTT. This translates into CASSSDRVVTNEKLFF.